The entry that follows covers one TCR beta chain sequence. This CDR3 is 17 amino acids long. From germline, CDR1 is SGHTA and CDR2 FQGTGA. V was pared by 2 bases and J by 0 bases, with 5 bases of the junction left unmatched. This specimen comes from a study of OX40 agonist ivuxolimab in advanced cancers. Libraries were prepared by immunoSEQ multiplex PCR; TCRdb keeps only in-frame clonotypes and omits some of them. The sample lists 65,000 to 95,000 clones, 88% occurring once. The receptor was derived from an adult with an advanced solid tumor such as melanoma, head and neck, liver or kidney cancer. The source was CD4+ or CD8+ T cells sorted from blood, collected in a trial of the OX40 agonist ivuxolimab. The chain joins TRBV7-3 to TRBJ2-5, with TRBD2 matching 11 bases. The CDR3 DNA reads as TGTGCCAGCAGCTTAGGACTAGCGGGCAGAAACCAAGAGACCCAGTACTTC. Translation gives CASSLGLAGRNQETQYF.